This entry features one T cell receptor beta chain sequence. Its antigen is not yet known. The junction departs from germline at one end; a sequencing error may be responsible. This specimen's time point label, interpreted: approximately 25 months on ibrutinib. For TCR beta library preparation, roughly 2 micrograms of genomic DNA were isolated from cryopreserved PBMCs. High-throughput TCR beta sequencing was performed on longitudinal blood samples from CLL patients receiving ibrutinib monotherapy. The patients were enrolled in a single-center, open-label phase 2 trial of ibrutinib monotherapy. Reading the germline V gene gives CDR1 SNHLY and CDR2 FYNNEI. From cysteine to phenylalanine, the CDR3 is 11 amino acids long. This entry keeps only the CDR3 DNA: 33 bases, framed from base 1. The goal of deep resolution MiSeq sequencing was a depth between 1 in 1 million and 1 in 200,000 T cells, and coverage averaged 10x per clonotype. The immunoSEQ hsTCRB Kit was used to generate the TCR beta libraries. The authors' analysis ran thus. The data were analyzed with ImmunoSEQ Analyzer and ImmunoSEQ Data Assistant, and V, D and J gene assignments followed IMGT definitions. Clonality, which ranges from 0 to 1, was calculated as one minus the normalized Shannon entropy of productive rearrangement frequencies. Only overrepresented clonotypes making up at least 0.05% of each patient's repertoire were included in the public clonotype analysis. Approximately 12 repertoires from age-matched healthy donors, obtained from immuneACCESS, served as clonality controls. TCRdb stores this immuneACCESS table with in-frame sequences only. Part of the clones is absent; in the studies checked, under half of the shortfall reflects unresolved V genes, and no reason is known for the rest. For V, J and clone size, that table is used; D and trimming come from the DNA. A total of 150,000 to 250,000 clones appear in this sample, around 72% of them only once. Of the sample, over 10% falls within the top ten clones.

This sample stems from a study of cytotoxic CD8 clonotypes in ibrutinib-treated CLL (dated by TCRdb to the early 2020s). Study-wide context: The cohort was composed of ten to eleven relapsed/refractory and 15 treatment-naive patients; IGHV unmutated status was identified in approximately 18 patients. Responses were partial in around 24 patients and complete in 2; after median approximately 69 months follow-up, roughly 14 stayed in remission and some twelve progressed. Samples at response were collected after a median of about 11 months of treatment, with a range of roughly 6 to 40 months. Samples averaged around 280,000 productive templates and 90,000 to 95,000 productive rearrangements. Of the approximately 90 participants in the trial, about two dozen had longitudinal samples available. Cryopreserved peripheral blood mononuclear cells were collected at three points: before therapy, at response, and at either sustained remission or disease progression. Patients were still on ibrutinib when every remission and progressive disease sample was collected. The paper as a whole reports these results and caveats: An increase in clonality was observed at ibrutinib response, with clonality remaining stable during sustained remission and falling back toward baseline at progression. Public clonotypes were found to be uncommon and were observed to contract or remain stable during treatment; the increase in clonality was shown to reflect expansion of private clonotypes at ibrutinib response. Baseline clonality was found to be higher than that of age-matched healthy donors and was strongly correlated with circulating CD8+ T-cell counts. Sampling times were not matched between patients in sustained remission and patients whose disease was progressing, and lymph node repertoires were not examined.

The starting material was PBMCs, obtained after 24 months of ibrutinib treatment. The sequence derives from a human donor with chronic lymphocytic leukemia. Recombination connected TRBV2 to TRBJ2-7; 5 matching bases give a weak D call of TRBD2. In nucleotides, the sequence is TGTGCCAGCAGTGCGGAGCGGCCCTTGGACTTC. This encodes CASSAERPLDF.